This T cell receptor beta chain emerged from a study of chemoradiotherapy in HPV16-positive cancers (dated by TCRdb to about 2022). Looking at the study overall: Candidate HPV-specific T-cell clones and common TCR motifs were defined through functional T-cell assays on cells from two HPV16-positive patients. The study asked whether T-cell immunity to the HPV oncoproteins E6 and E7 changes during chemoradiotherapy and whether this immunity affects survival. Next, the candidate HPV-specific TCRs and motifs were followed in TCR repertoires from around 91 patients with HPV-related cancers. The research as a whole found: Improved recurrence-free survival in HPV16-positive patients was associated with expansion of HPV-responsive T cells during chemoradiotherapy. Expansion of candidate HPV-specific clones and E7-related TCR motifs was observed in the tumor microenvironment during treatment, whereas no such expansion was observed for non-HPV-specific T cells. Only a couple of HPV16-positive patients were used to derive the functional definition of HPV-specific T cells, and the survival association was reported for HPV16-positive patients.

Libraries were built with the immunoSEQ multiplex PCR assay. TCRdb's version of the immuneACCESS table is confined to in-frame rearrangements and falls short of the full clone set. An unresolved V gene accounts for under half of the shortfall where checked; the remainder is of unknown origin. Recorded for this sample are some 14,000 clones; roughly 70% of them occurred a single time. Approximately 18% of the sample comes from the top ten. Repertoires were sampled multiple times during chemoradiotherapy, which allowed clonal expansion in the tumor microenvironment to be followed. Comment on this clone: Its antigen is not yet known. The record has no base qualities; no much larger clone is one base away.

Sample acquisition took place from a patient who underwent chemoradiotherapy. This receptor was taken from a human donor with HPV-associated anogenital cancer.

The CDR3 protein sequence reads: CASSHRGGNTDTQYF. DNA sequence: TGCGCCAGCAGTCATCGGGGGGGGAACACAGATACGCAGTATTTT. Recombination connected TRBV5-1 to TRBJ2-3, and TRBD2 aligns with 8 junction nucleotides. From its cysteine to its phenylalanine, the CDR3 spans 15 amino acids. This entry keeps only the CDR3 DNA: 45 bases, framed from base 1. CDR1 and CDR2 (SGHRS, YFSETQ) derive from the germline V gene. The junction shows trimming of 5 bases on V and 2 bases on J, and the gene matches do not reach 7 bases of it.